One and the same sample provided the 32 T cell receptor beta chains below, sequenced in a study of shared clonotypes between healthy human individuals. Assay: immunoSEQ multiplex PCR; the TCRdb copy retains only in-frame clones and omits some. This repertoire shows hundreds of thousands of clones, less than 85% found once; its top ten account for about 1.8%. The sample taken for sequencing was memory CD4+ T cells sorted from blood. Sample subset: CD45RA-negative fraction. Every receptor here comes from a woman in her thirties in good health.

In this sample, this clone turned up a few times. The chain employs TRBV2 and TRBJ2-7; 7 bases align to TRBD1. CDR1 and CDR2 (germline): SNHLY, FYNNEI. This CDR3 contains 14 residues. J gave up 0 bases and V 7 bases, and 6 bases lay outside the gene matches. The CDR3 DNA reads as TGTGCCAGCAAGTTCGGGGACAGCTCCTACGAGCAGTACTTC. It is translated as CASKFGDSSYEQYF.

The chain couples TRBV21-1 to TRBJ1-2; TRBD1, the table's D call, lacks a check against the DNA. TRBV21-1 is a documented pseudogene. The CDR3 covers 12 residues. The chain's CDR3 is CASSKPDYGYTF. The CDR3 region has the DNA TGTGCCAGCAGCAAACCAGACTATGGCTACACCTTC.

The genes are TRBV25-1 and TRBJ2-1, with TRBD2 identical over 9 bases. The germline gives CDR1 MGHDK, CDR2 SYGVNS. Trimming removed 1 base from V and 4 bases from J; junction bases left unmatched: 2. CDR3 size: 15 residues. The CDR3 region has the DNA TGTGCCAGCAGTGAATCTACTAGCGGGTACAATGAGCAGTTCTTC. Residues: CASSESTSGYNEQFF.

The rearrangement uses TRBV19 and TRBJ2-3; a weak D match, TRBD1 (6 bases). CDR1 LNHDA and CDR2 SQIVND come from the germline V gene (reference sequence). V gave up 4 bases and J gave up 0 bases, with 8 bases separating them. There are 14 residues in the CDR3. DNA of the CDR3: TGTGCCAGTAGTACGACAGGTAGCACAGATACGCAGTATTTT. This gives the protein CASSTTGSTDTQYF.

The rearrangement links TRBV7-9 to TRBJ2-2, with 8 bases identical to TRBD2. CDR1 is SEHNR, CDR2 FQNEAQ, per germline (reference sequence). The CDR3 length is 14 residues. Trimming at V came to 4 bases and at J to 4 bases, leaving 2 bases not matched to a gene. In nucleotides, the CDR3 is TGTGCCAGCAGCTCCGGGGGGGGCACCGGGGAGCTGTTTTTT. It translates to CASSSGGGTGELFF.

The chain employs TRBV18 and TRBJ1-1, with D perhaps TRBD1 (5 bases). Germline V CDR1 and CDR2: KGHSH, LQKENI. CDR3 length: 14 residues. V gave up 2 bases and J gave up 5 bases, with 12 bases separating them. The CDR3 nucleotides read TGTGCCAGCTCACCATTCAGGGAGGGGACTGAAGCTTTCTTT. Translating it yields CASSPFREGTEAFF.

V usage is TRBV19 and J usage is TRBJ2-7; 12 nucleotides agree with TRBD2. Trimming at V came to 5 bases and at J to 3 bases, leaving 2 bases not matched to a gene. Germline values: CDR1 LNHDA, CDR2 SQIVND (reference sequence). This CDR3 has 14 amino acids. Written as DNA, the CDR3 is TGTGCCAGTAGTTTGACTAGCGGGAGCTACGAGCAGTACTTC. Its translation: CASSLTSGSYEQYF.

This clone was counted once. One junction end does not reproduce the germline sequence, and a read error may be involved. The CDR3 loop reads CASSLSWREGLYEQYF. As DNA, the CDR3 is TGTGCCAGCAGCTTATCGTGGCGGGAGGGCCTCTACGAGCAGTACTTC. The rearrangement links TRBV27 to TRBJ2-7; TRBD2 agrees at 9 bases. This CDR3 comprises 16 residues. Germline lookup yields CDR1 MNHEY and CDR2 SMNVEV (reference sequence).

This clone has a count of ten or more. In the same sample, other DNA sequences code for this CDR3. The chain recombines TRBV25-1 with TRBJ2-3; D remains unclear. CDR1 is MGHDK and CDR2 is SYGVNS in the germline V gene. V lost 1 base and J lost 5, with 13 bases in between. This CDR3 is 15 amino acids long. CDR3 amino acids: CASSESSGPQDTQYF. The CDR3 DNA reads as TGTGCCAGCAGTGAATCCTCTGGACCCCAAGATACGCAGTATTTT.

This clone has just a few counts. The rearrangement joins TRBV5-5 to TRBJ2-7, with D perhaps TRBD1 (5 bases). Looked up from germline, CDR1 is SGHKS and CDR2 is YYEKEE (reference sequence). With 1 base removed from V and 3 bases from J, the gap between germline ends came to 29 bases. The CDR3 has 20 residues. The CDR3 protein is CASSLRSGQLDSNSLYEQYF. CDR3 nucleotide sequence: TGTGCCAGCAGCTTGCGATCAGGACAACTCGACTCTAATTCTCTCTACGAGCAGTACTTC.

This clone showed up many times. The V and J genes are TRBV2 and TRBJ1-2; no firm D call. V was clipped by 8 bases and J by 0 bases, with 10 bases between them. Germline-derived CDR1 and CDR2 are SNHLY and FYNNEI. CDR3 length: 13 residues. The CDR3 protein is CASRPDSNYGYTF. CDR3 in DNA: TGTGCCAGCCGTCCCGATTCTAACTATGGCTACACCTTC.

The chain uses TRBV4-2 and TRBJ2-7; unclear D gene. The CDR3 sequence is 15 residues long. V was shortened by 0 bases and J by 2 bases, with 11 bases between the two germline ends. Per the germline V gene, CDR1 is LGHNA and CDR2 is YNFKEQ. The CDR3 DNA follows: TGTGCCAGCAGCCAAGAGAGAAGAAGCCCCTACGAGCAGTACTTC. Translating gives CASSQERRSPYEQYF.

This clone was picked up a small number of times. This sequence joins TRBV19 and TRBJ2-4; 7 bases map to TRBD1. The CDR3 extends over 16 amino acids. V was pared by 3 bases and J by 9 bases, with 14 bases of the junction left unmatched. Per the germline V gene, CDR1 is LNHDA and CDR2 is SQIVND (reference sequence). The CDR3 protein is CASSILGRTGRIIQYF. The CDR3 nucleotides are TGTGCCAGTAGTATCTTAGGGCGGACAGGTCGGATCATTCAGTACTTC.

Details on this clone: The sample contains more than one DNA sequence encoding this CDR3. The genes are TRBV10-3 and TRBJ2-7; D unresolved. V dropped 0 bases and J dropped 2 bases, with 8 bases sitting between them. CDR3 length: 14 residues. CDR1 is ENHRY, CDR2 SYGVKD, per germline. The CDR3 region has the DNA TGTGCCATCAGTGAGTCGACTCGGACCTACGAGCAGTACTTC. Protein sequence: CAISESTRTYEQYF.

The chain joins TRBV28 to TRBJ2-3, with 13 nucleotides matching TRBD2. This CDR3 has 18 amino acids. Per the germline V gene, CDR1 is MDHEN and CDR2 is SYDVKM. Trimming took 6 bases from V and 1 from J; bases not matched to a gene: 10. In nucleotides, the CDR3 is TGTGCCAGCAGCCATACTAGCGGGAGGGGTATAGGCACAGATACGCAGTATTTT. Its translation is CASSHTSGRGIGTDTQYF.

As concerns this clone: Other DNA sequences of this sample code for an identical CDR3. The chain combines TRBV20-1 with TRBJ2-5; no clear D. Germline CDR1 reads DFQATT; CDR2 reads SNEGSKA (reference sequence). The CDR3 is 10 residues long. V lost 6 bases to trimming and J lost 5 bases, with 7 bases between them. The CDR3 here is CSAVEETQYF. In DNA, the CDR3 is TGCAGTGCGGTAGAGGAGACCCAGTACTTC.

The CDR3 DNA sequence: TGTGCCAGTAGTTCGCCCCGGGACAGGAGACCCTCGCGGGGCTACACCTTC. Translated, it gives CASSSPRDRRPSRGYTF. The chain links TRBV19 to TRBJ1-2, with 8 bases identical to TRBD1. The CDR3 loop spans 17 amino acids. V shed 5 bases, J shed 8 bases, and the junction held 19 bases outside the gene matches. In germline, CDR1 is LNHDA, CDR2 SQIVND (reference sequence).

The V gene is TRBV4-2, the J gene TRBJ2-4, with 8 bases aligning to TRBD2. Unmatched junction bases numbered 4, after V lost 1 base and J lost 5 bases. The CDR3 extends over 15 amino acids. The germline CDR1 and CDR2 sequences are LGHNA and YNFKEQ. The chain's CDR3 is CASSQGGLDENIQYF. The CDR3 DNA follows: TGTGCCAGCAGCCAAGGGGGACTAGATGAAAACATTCAGTACTTC.

The chain links TRBV10-3 to TRBJ2-7, with 8 bases that match TRBD1. There are 16 residues in the CDR3. Germline CDR1 and CDR2: ENHRY and SYGVKD. The ends lost 2 bases at V and 0 bases at J; junction bases unmatched: 6. The CDR3 sequence is CAISEARTGRSYEQYF. For the CDR3, the DNA is TGTGCCATCAGTGAGGCACGGACAGGGCGCTCCTACGAGCAGTACTTC.

The rearrangement uses TRBV11-2 and TRBJ2-1; 7 bases line up with TRBD1. The J segment lost 0 bases and the V segment lost 1 base, leaving 3 bases of the junction unmatched. This CDR3 region has 16 residues. From germline, CDR1 is SGHAT and CDR2 FQNNGV. CDR3 protein: CASSLVQGVSYNEQFF. Written as DNA, the CDR3 is TGTGCCAGCAGCTTAGTCCAGGGGGTCTCCTACAATGAGCAGTTCTTC.

V gene TRBV10-1 combines with J gene TRBJ1-4; D remains ambiguous. Trimming took 5 bases from V and 8 from J, leaving 12 bases between them. The CDR3 has 13 residues. CDR1 and CDR2 (germline): WNHNN, SYGVQD (reference sequence). CDR3 coding DNA: TGCGCCAGCAGTACGGCAGTTCGCGAAAAACTGTTTTTT. Translation gives CASSTAVREKLFF.

In its sample, this clone was seen a few times. The CDR3 loop reads CASSDWTGGTKNIQYF. CDR3 nucleotide sequence: TGTGCCAGCTCCGATTGGACAGGGGGGACCAAAAACATTCAGTACTTC. The V gene is TRBV18, the J gene TRBJ2-4; 10 bases are a match to TRBD1. After removal of 6 bases from V and 2 bases from J, the junction contained 7 bases not matched to a gene. There are 16 residues in the CDR3. Germline V CDR1 and CDR2: KGHSH, LQKENI.

This chain joins TRBV18 and TRBJ2-5; D is possibly TRBD1 (6 bases). The CDR3 extends over 16 amino acids. Germline V CDR1 and CDR2: KGHSH, LQKENI. V was clipped by 2 bases and J by 2 bases, with 15 bases between them. CDR3 bases: TGTGCCAGCTCACCATTTCCGGGACACCCACAAGAGACCCAGTACTTC. Translated: CASSPFPGHPQETQYF.

In its sample, this clone was seen a few times. The V gene is TRBV19, the J gene TRBJ2-1; D not resolved. The CDR3 runs 12 residues. Trimming removed 5 bases from V and 9 bases from J, with 11 bases in between. Germline values: CDR1 LNHDA, CDR2 SQIVND (reference sequence). The CDR3 DNA follows: TGTGCCAGTAGTTCTGCGAACATTGAGCAGTTCTTC. Translating gives CASSSANIEQFF.

The J gene is TRBJ2-3, the V gene TRBV9, with no clear D. Germline CDR1 reads SGDLS; CDR2 reads YYNGEE. The CDR3 sequence is 14 residues long. V lost 3 bases and J 2 bases, leaving 10 bases between the germline ends. The CDR3, as DNA: TGTGCCAGCAGCGGACGAGGTCCCACAGATACGCAGTATTTT. Translated: CASSGRGPTDTQYF.

The chain joins TRBV28 to TRBJ1-4; weak D call: TRBD1 (5 bases). Trimming pared 5 bases from V and 8 bases from J, leaving 12 bases between. Germline values: CDR1 MDHEN, CDR2 SYDVKM. The CDR3 covers 13 residues. This chain's CDR3 is CASSGGGDEKLFF. The CDR3 DNA reads as TGTGCCAGCAGTGGGGGGGGTGACGAAAAACTGTTTTTT.

The chain recombines TRBV28 with TRBJ2-1, with a tentative D call TRBD2 (6 bases). This CDR3 spans 15 amino acids. Per germline, CDR1 MDHEN and CDR2 SYDVKM. V was trimmed by 5 bases and J by 2 bases, leaving 13 bases between them. DNA for the CDR3: TGTGCCAGCAGTCGAGCGGGCGCTACCTACAATGAGCAGTTCTTC. It encodes CASSRAGATYNEQFF.

The genes are TRBV10-3 and TRBJ2-4; D perhaps matches TRBD2 (6 bases). Trimming removed 2 bases at V and 8 bases at J, with 10 bases between. This CDR3 comprises 13 residues. The germline gives CDR1 ENHRY, CDR2 SYGVKD. The DNA of the CDR3 is TGTGCCATCAGTGAGCGGGAGTGGGACATTCAGTACTTC. Its protein product is CAISEREWDIQYF.

About this clone: Other nucleotide sequences from this sample produce the same CDR3. The gene calls are TRBV28 and TRBJ2-1; the D is unclear. Trimming shortened V by 3 bases and J by 7 bases, and 4 bases separated the two germline ends. Germline assignment: CDR1 MDHEN and CDR2 SYDVKM. This CDR3 is 11 amino acids long. CDR3 residues: CASSLGNEQFF. The CDR3 DNA follows: TGTGCCAGCAGTTTGGGTAATGAGCAGTTCTTC.

The V gene is TRBV2, the J gene TRBJ2-4; D remains ambiguous. Germline assignment: CDR1 SNHLY and CDR2 FYNNEI. The CDR3 consists of 14 residues. Trimming took off 0 bases at V and 3 bases at J, with 6 bases between the two ends. CDR3 coding DNA: TGTGCCAGCAGTGAAGCTCTCTTCAAAAACATTCAGTACTTC. Translating gives CASSEALFKNIQYF.

This rearrangement joins TRBV30 to TRBJ2-5, with a possible D match to TRBD1 (6 bases). The end of the DNA aligns better with TRBJ2-7, so the J call may be wrong. This CDR3 is built from 14 residues. In germline, CDR1 is GTSNPN, CDR2 SVGIG (reference sequence). CDR3 nucleotide sequence: TGTGCCTGGAGTGATGGGGGACACTACTACGAGCAGTACTTC. Protein: CAWSDGGHYYEQYF.

The rearrangement links TRBV28 to TRBJ2-7; D remains unclear. V shed 3 bases and J shed 2 bases, with 8 bases lying between them. Germline V gives CDR1 MDHEN, CDR2 SYDVKM. The CDR3 has 13 amino acids. The CDR3 protein is CASSFGQAYEQYF. Written as DNA, the CDR3 is TGTGCCAGCAGTTTCGGGCAGGCCTACGAGCAGTACTTC.